This T cell receptor beta chain was sequenced in a study of blood T cells in healthy people across ages. The wider study: Template switching picked up about one barcoded beta molecule for each two T cells. General study points: The study found more naive CD4+ cells and higher diversity in long-lived than aged donors.

The V segment lost 4 bases and the J segment 8 bases; nucleotides outside the gene matches: 9. Per the germline V gene, CDR1 is SQVTM and CDR2 is ANQGSEA. This CDR3 is 13 amino acids long. This clonotype has only one observation. Antigen specificity is unknown. Extraction yielded at least 6 micrograms of total RNA per sample. Primed by a sample-barcoded 5' primer and a J-beta primer mix, a second PCR proceeded for about 7 to 12 cycles. MiXCR, applied by TCRdb to the 5' RACE reads, yields one record per CDR3 protein. The data contain about 2 million distinct CDR3 sequences, just under 50% of them seen just once; the ten biggest clones take up over 2%.

The V and J genes are TRBV29-1 and TRBJ1-2; 8 bases align to TRBD1. This sequence was found in a woman aged 40-49 years in good health. What was sequenced was blood. CDR3 sequence reads: CSVVVQGAEGYTF. Written as DNA, the CDR3 is TGCAGCGTTGTGGTCCAGGGGGCGGAAGGCTACACCTTC.